Below are 3 T cell receptor beta chains sequenced from a single sample in a study of blood T cells in healthy people across ages. Through a sample-barcoded 5' primer and a J-beta primer mix, a second PCR was run for roughly 6 to 12 cycles. Each CDR3 protein gets one entry after TCRdb re-called the 5' RACE reads with MiXCR. This repertoire shows about 1,800,000 distinct CDR3 sequences, roughly 30% found once; its top ten account for around 7.7%. The source material was blood. All receptors derive from a woman in her twenties or thirties in good health.

V and J are TRBV5-1 and TRBJ2-4; 7 bases fit TRBD1. This CDR3 has 16 amino acids. With V trimmed by 2 bases and J by 0 bases, 5 bases remained unmatched. Looked up from germline, CDR1 is SGHRS and CDR2 is YFSETQ. The CDR3 reads CASSFDRVLAKNIQYF. The CDR3 nucleotides read TGCGCCAGCAGCTTTGACAGGGTACTAGCCAAAAACATTCAGTACTTC. The variable domain in full, completed from reference TRBV5-1 and TRBJ2-4, reads KAGVTQTPRYLIKTRGQQVTLSCSPISGHRSVSWYQQTPGQGLQFLFEYFSETQRNKGNFPGRFSGRQFSNSRSEMNVSTLELGDSALYLCASSFDRVLAKNIQYFGAGTRLSVL.

The sample holds a few counts of this clonotype. The chain is built from TRBV7-9 and TRBJ2-7; possibly TRBD1 for D (6 bases). The V end was cut by 1 base, the J end by 2 bases, with 12 bases between. The germline V gene encodes CDR1 SEHNR and CDR2 FQNEAQ (reference sequence). This CDR3 has 15 amino acids. This CDR3 is CASSLGSQGPYEQYF. Here the CDR3 DNA reads TGTGCCAGCAGCTTAGGATCCCAGGGGCCCTACGAGCAGTACTTC.

This clonotype was counted only a few times. This chain joins TRBV6-5 and TRBJ1-4, with 8 bases lining up with TRBD1. Germline CDR1 and CDR2: MNHEY and SVGAGI. The V segment lost 2 bases and the J segment 8 bases; nucleotides outside the gene matches: 4. The CDR3 is 14 residues long. The CDR3 coding sequence is TGTGCCAGCAGTTACGGACAGGGTCTAGAAAAACTGTTTTTT. It encodes CASSYGQGLEKLFF.